The TCR beta chain under discussion was sequenced for a study of shared clonotypes between healthy human individuals. Some 31,000 T cell genomes (about 270 ng DNA) went into each PBMC replicate. Using immunoSEQ multiplex PCR, the repertoire was profiled, and TCRdb retains in-frame clones only, with some absent. The sample holds about 600,000 clones; roughly 72% are singletons and the top ten take about 12%. Material for sequencing was PBMCs. The source is a woman in her thirties or forties in good health. Some clones in this sample may be carry-over from other donors' samples.

This CDR3 is CASRPGTGWEQYF. DNA for the CDR3: TGTGCCAGCAGACCCGGGACAGGGTGGGAGCAGTACTTC. The chain employs TRBV6-6 and TRBJ2-7; 9 nucleotides line up with TRBD1. V trimming: 6 bases; J trimming: 7 bases; junction bases outside the gene matches: 7. The CDR3 is made up of 13 amino acids. Germline values: CDR1 MNHNY, CDR2 SVGAGI (reference sequence).